Listed here are 30 T cell receptor beta chains from one sample, sequenced in a study of shared clonotypes between healthy human individuals. Assay used: immunoSEQ multiplex PCR; TCRdb lists only in-frame clones, some missing. The sample yields about 2.3 million clones, approximately 95% seen once. The source material was naive CD4+ T cells from PBMCs. Described subset: CD45RA+ positively selected. These TCRs come from a man aged 18 to 35 in good health. Some clones in this sample may be carry-over from other donors' samples.

The CDR3 loop reads CSVPGQGINEQYF. CDR3 in DNA: TGCAGCGTTCCGGGACAGGGCATCAACGAGCAGTACTTC. The chain combines TRBV29-1 with TRBJ2-7; 9 bases are a match to TRBD1. This CDR3 is built from 13 residues. Germline assignment: CDR1 SQVTM and CDR2 ANQGSEA. Unmatched junction bases numbered 7, after V lost 5 bases and J lost 5 bases.

The gene calls are TRBV15 and TRBJ2-3; 13 bases agree with TRBD2. The V gene's germline CDR1 is LNHNV and CDR2 YYDKDF (reference sequence). Unmatched junction bases numbered 6, after V lost 4 bases and J lost 5 bases. The CDR3 is 16 residues long. CDR3 sequence (DNA): TGTGCCACCAGCAAAGGGACTAGCGGGACTATAGATACGCAGTATTTT. Translation gives CATSKGTSGTIDTQYF.

In this sample, this clone turned up a few times. V is TRBV18 and J is TRBJ1-2; the match to TRBD1 covers 8 bases. V was pared by 3 bases and J by 8 bases, with 5 bases of the junction left unmatched. Germline V gene sequence: CDR1 KGHSH, CDR2 LQKENI. This CDR3 contains 13 residues. The CDR3 nucleotides read TGTGCCAGCTCACCCGTACAGGGGGAGGGCTACACCTTC. It is translated as CASSPVQGEGYTF.

The chain couples TRBV25-1 to TRBJ1-5; 7 bases are a match to TRBD1. Germline lookup yields CDR1 MGHDK and CDR2 SYGVNS. With 4 bases clipped from V and 9 bases from J, the junction kept 9 bases outside the gene matches. This CDR3 region has 14 residues. CDR3 nucleotide sequence: TGTGCCAGCAGTGGAACGGGACAGCATCGGCCCCAGCATTTT. The encoded protein is CASSGTGQHRPQHF.

About this clone: The sample has other DNA sequences that encode this CDR3 too. CDR3 DNA: TGTGCCAGCAGCTTACTAGCGGGGTTCAATGAGCAGTTCTTC. Translation: CASSLLAGFNEQFF. The chain is built from TRBV7-2 and TRBJ2-1; 9 bases match TRBD2. This CDR3 spans 14 amino acids. Germline V lookup: CDR1 SGHTA, CDR2 FQGNSA. V lost 2 bases to trimming and J lost 6 bases; unmatched junction nucleotides: 2.

V usage is TRBV5-4 and J usage is TRBJ1-5; 7 bases line up with TRBD1. This CDR3 is built from 15 residues. With 0 bases clipped from V and 6 bases from J, the junction kept 6 bases outside the gene matches. CDR1 is SGHNT and CDR2 is YYREEE in the germline V gene (reference sequence). In DNA, the CDR3 is TGTGCCAGCAGCTTGGACAGGGGTGATGCTCAGCCCCAGCATTTT. Protein sequence: CASSLDRGDAQPQHF.

The chain has TRBV2 and TRBJ2-5; D uncertain. CDR1 SNHLY and CDR2 FYNNEI come from the germline V gene. This CDR3 has 14 residues. The ends were cut back, 3 bases at V and 5 bases at J, with 13 bases in the middle. The CDR3 DNA reads TGTGCCAGCAGTGATTGGTCTGTTGGGGAGACCCAGTACTTC. This sequence encodes CASSDWSVGETQYF.

This sequence joins TRBV5-1 and TRBJ2-3, with TRBD2 matching over 9 bases. Looked up from germline, CDR1 is SGHRS and CDR2 is YFSETQ. V lost 4 bases, J lost 2 bases, and 8 bases stayed unmatched. The CDR3 is 16 residues long. The CDR3: CASSLGLAQITDTQYF. The CDR3 DNA is TGCGCCAGCAGCCTGGGACTAGCCCAAATCACAGATACGCAGTATTTT.

This clone was seen a few times. The chain is built from TRBV5-4 and TRBJ1-2; no clear D. This CDR3 is 14 amino acids long. The germline V gene has CDR1 SGHNT and CDR2 YYREEE (reference sequence). V was cut by 4 bases and J by 4 bases, with 14 bases left in between. The CDR3 spells CASSAVLGLYGYTF. The CDR3 region has the DNA TGTGCCAGCAGCGCAGTGCTGGGCCTCTATGGCTACACCTTC. Combining the CDR3 with reference TRBV5-4 and TRBJ1-2 gives the whole variable domain ETGVTQSPTHLIKTRGQQVTLRCSSQSGHNTVSWYQQALGQGPQFIFQYYREEENGRGNFPPRFSGLQFPNYSSELNVNALELDDSALYLCASSAVLGLYGYTFGSGTRLTVV.

This clone has just a few counts. Other DNA variants within this sample encode the same CDR3. V and J are TRBV5-4 and TRBJ2-5, with 7 bases identical to TRBD1. Germline CDR1 SGHNT, CDR2 YYREEE (reference sequence). V dropped 0 bases and J dropped 3; count of bases not matched to a gene: 2. This CDR3 has 14 residues. The CDR3 protein is CASSLGTGEETQYF. DNA of the CDR3: TGTGCCAGCAGCTTGGGGACAGGAGAAGAGACCCAGTACTTC.

This rearrangement joins TRBV5-5 to TRBJ1-3; TRBD1 might be the D (5 bases). Germline loops: CDR1 SGHKS, CDR2 YYEKEE (reference sequence). The length of the CDR3 is 15 residues. Trimming cost V 6 bases and J 4 bases, with 17 bases left between them. CDR3 sequence (DNA): TGTGCCAGCACCATCACAGGAGTATTCGGAAACACCATATATTTT. It translates to CASTITGVFGNTIYF.

V gene TRBV10-3 combines with J gene TRBJ2-5, with TRBD1 identical over 12 bases. V gave up 4 bases and J gave up 5 bases; unmatched junction bases: 2. Per germline, CDR1 ENHRY and CDR2 SYGVKD. CDR3 size: 14 residues. The CDR3 nucleotides are TGTGCCATCAGTGGGGACAGGGGGCTGGAGACCCAGTACTTC. Protein product: CAISGDRGLETQYF.

With regard to this clone: One end of the junction varies from germline; a read error may be responsible. The rearrangement uses TRBV6-1 and TRBJ1-1; D remains ambiguous. CDR1 is MNHNS, CDR2 SASEGT, per germline. The CDR3 sequence is 13 residues long. DNA for the CDR3: TGTGCCAGCAGAGAAGATCCGGCCACTGAAGCTTTCTTT. Encoded protein: CASREDPATEAFF.

Details on this clone: At one end, the junction sequence differs from germline, possibly due to a read error. The genes are TRBV7-2 and TRBJ1-2; possible D gene TRBD1, 5 bases. The CDR3 consists of 12 residues. Germline CDR1 is SGHTA and CDR2 is FQGNSA. The CDR3 spells CASSFGQGLNAF. The DNA of the CDR3 is TGTGCCAGCAGCTTCGGTCAGGGCCTAAACGCCTTC.

The chain joins TRBV15 to TRBJ2-1, with 9 bases aligning to TRBD2. CDR3 length: 16 amino acids. Germline V gives CDR1 LNHNV, CDR2 YYDKDF (reference sequence). J lost 6 bases, V lost 1 base, and 7 bases had no gene match. CDR3 amino acids: CATSRGGASGVNEQFF. CDR3 coding DNA: TGTGCCACCAGCAGAGGGGGGGCTAGCGGGGTCAATGAGCAGTTCTTC.

This rearrangement joins TRBV6-5 to TRBJ1-6, with 9 bases matching TRBD1. The CDR3 is 14 amino acids. From germline, CDR1 is MNHEY and CDR2 SVGAGI. V trimming: 6 bases; J trimming: 6 bases; junction bases outside the gene matches: 3. This chain's CDR3 is CASRPTGGNSPLHF. Here the CDR3 DNA reads TGTGCCAGCAGACCGACAGGGGGTAATTCACCCCTCCACTTT.

In this sample, this clone turned up once. The chain is built from TRBV28 and TRBJ2-7; TRBD1 agrees at 10 bases. Germline V gene sequence: CDR1 MDHEN, CDR2 SYDVKM. The CDR3 runs 15 residues. The trim removed 2 bases at V and 6 bases at J, leaving 7 bases unmatched. Written as DNA, the CDR3 is TGTGCCAGCAGTTTAATCGGGACAGGGGTCTCCGAGCAGTACTTC. Its protein product is CASSLIGTGVSEQYF.

The chain has TRBV7-9 and TRBJ1-6, with D uncertain. The germline gives CDR1 SEHNR, CDR2 FQNEAQ (reference sequence). V gave up 2 bases and J gave up 9 bases, with 5 bases separating them. The CDR3 loop spans 12 amino acids. Here the CDR3 reads CASSLNGSPLHF. The CDR3 DNA sequence: TGTGCCAGCAGCTTAAATGGTTCACCCCTCCACTTT.

V gene TRBV11-2 combines with J gene TRBJ2-1, with 9 bases lining up with TRBD2. Germline values: CDR1 SGHAT, CDR2 FQNNGV. V was pared by 1 base and J by 9 bases, with 10 bases of the junction left unmatched. The CDR3 runs to 16 residues. This chain's CDR3 is CASSLVIAGGRGEQFF. CDR3 bases: TGTGCCAGCAGCTTAGTCATTGCGGGAGGGAGGGGTGAGCAGTTCTTC.

This sequence joins TRBV30 and TRBJ2-7, with 12 bases matching TRBD1. The length of the CDR3 is 15 residues. Trimming cost V 4 bases and J 1 base; bases outside gene matches: 5. Per the germline V gene, CDR1 is GTSNPN and CDR2 is SVGIG (reference sequence). CDR3 region: CAWTGDRGRSYEQYF. The CDR3 DNA reads as TGTGCCTGGACCGGGGACAGGGGGCGTTCCTACGAGCAGTACTTC.

The chain joins TRBV30 to TRBJ1-5; TRBD1 might be the D (6 bases). Trimming took off 0 bases at V and 6 bases at J, with 9 bases between the two ends. Germline V gene data show CDR1 as GTSNPN and CDR2 as SVGIG (reference sequence). The length of the CDR3 is 13 residues. Written as DNA, the CDR3 is TGTGCCTGGAGTGTAGAGGGGGGTCAGCCCCAGCATTTT. It translates to CAWSVEGGQPQHF.

The chain joins TRBV28 to TRBJ2-5; D not resolved. V was pared by 5 bases and J by 1 base, with 11 bases between. CDR3 size: 14 residues. Germline CDR1 reads MDHEN; CDR2 reads SYDVKM. The CDR3 DNA sequence: TGTGCCAGCAGTCCGATTATTGGCCAAGAGACCCAGTACTTC. Translation: CASSPIIGQETQYF.

V gene TRBV5-1 combines with J gene TRBJ2-3; weak D call: TRBD2 (5 bases). The CDR3 length is 14 residues. CDR1 is SGHRS and CDR2 is YFSETQ in the germline V gene. The V gene lost 6 bases and the J gene lost 2 bases, with 13 bases spanning the gap. The CDR3 DNA follows: TGCGCCAGCACCGGGGATACTTCCACAGATACGCAGTATTTT. Its protein is CASTGDTSTDTQYF.

The chain recombines TRBV6-5 with TRBJ1-2; no reliable D call. Trimming pared 2 bases from V and 4 bases from J, leaving 11 bases between. Per the germline V gene, CDR1 is MNHEY and CDR2 is SVGAGI. This CDR3 has 14 amino acids. The CDR3 here is CASSYGTKGYGYTF. Written as DNA, the CDR3 is TGTGCCAGCAGTTACGGCACAAAGGGCTATGGCTACACCTTC.

This sequence joins TRBV6-1 and TRBJ2-5; D uncertain. CDR1 MNHNS and CDR2 SASEGT come from the germline V gene. Trimming stripped 2 bases from V and 4 bases from J, with 17 bases between. The CDR3 loop spans 16 amino acids. DNA of the CDR3: TGTGCCAGCAGTGAATTGCGGCAGGCCGGTCGAGAGACCCAGTACTTC. This encodes CASSELRQAGRETQYF.

The chain employs TRBV19 and TRBJ2-4; 10 nucleotides agree with TRBD2. This CDR3 is built from 12 residues. Trimming cost V 8 bases and J 7 bases; bases outside gene matches: 2. Per the germline V gene, CDR1 is LNHDA and CDR2 is SQIVND (reference sequence). The CDR3 DNA is TGTGCCAGTGAAGCGGGAGGGAACATTCAGTACTTC. Its translation: CASEAGGNIQYF.

The chain employs TRBV7-9 and TRBJ2-5; D unresolved. Looked up from germline, CDR1 is SEHNR and CDR2 is FQNEAQ (reference sequence). The length of the CDR3 is 14 residues. V was cut by 5 bases and J by 1 base, with 11 bases left in between. CDR3 coding DNA: TGTGCCAGCAGCAATACCTACGCCCAAGAGACCCAGTACTTC. Protein sequence: CASSNTYAQETQYF.

This chain connects TRBV11-2 to TRBJ2-7; TRBD1 aligns across 10 bases. With V trimmed by 1 base and J by 4 bases, 16 bases remained unmatched. The CDR3 is 19 amino acids. CDR1 is SGHAT and CDR2 is FQNNGV in the germline V gene. The CDR3 loop reads CASSLVPGGPTGGLYEQYF. Written as DNA, the CDR3 is TGTGCCAGCAGCTTAGTCCCTGGGGGTCCGACAGGGGGCTTGTACGAGCAGTACTTC.

The V and J genes are TRBV27 and TRBJ1-4, with unresolved D. This CDR3 is built from 13 residues. Trimming removed 4 bases at V and 13 bases at J, with 16 bases between. CDR1 and CDR2 from the germline V gene are MNHEY and SMNVEV (reference sequence). The CDR3 reads CASSSTGPMGLFF. The CDR3 DNA reads as TGTGCCAGCAGTTCCACGGGCCCTATGGGACTGTTTTTT. Full variable domain (remainder filled in from reference TRBV27 and TRBJ1-4): EAQVTQNPRYLITVTGKKLTVTCSQNMNHEYMSWYRQDPGLGLRQIYYSMNVEVTDKGDVPEGYKVSRKEKRNFPLILESPSPNQTSLYFCASSSTGPMGLFFGSGTQLSVL.

CDR3: CASSRYSRSSSNQPQHF. As DNA, the CDR3 is TGTGCCAGCAGTCGATATTCCCGTAGCAGTAGCAATCAGCCCCAGCATTTT. The chain has TRBV27 and TRBJ1-5, with D unresolved. V dropped 5 bases and J dropped 0 bases, with 17 bases sitting between them. This CDR3 region has 17 residues. Germline V lookup: CDR1 MNHEY, CDR2 SMNVEV (reference sequence).